The entry below describes one T cell receptor (beta chain). Its antigen is still unknown. The sample belongs to a study of shared clonotypes between healthy human individuals. Whole-study results and caveats: Naive subsets generally exceeded memory subsets in estimated richness.

Between the trimmed V and J ends, which lost 5 bases and 7 bases, there was a span of 18 bases. The CDR3 contains 15 residues. CDR1 is LNHDA, CDR2 SQIVND, per germline (reference sequence). An approximately 200 ng quantity of DNA, 25,000 to 35,000 T cell genomes, went into the sorted-subset replicate PCRs. Method: immunoSEQ multiplex PCR; TCRdb's copy keeps in-frame clones and lacks some. The table records about 2.2 million clones, just over 90% of them present only once. The naive CD8 population came from CD45RO-negative cells selected for CCR7, without terminally differentiated effector memory CD45RA+ cells.

This clonotype was sampled from a man younger than 30 in good health. Some clones in this sample may be carry-over from other donors' samples. The rearrangement links TRBV19 to TRBJ2-1; tentatively, D is TRBD1 (6 bases). Source material: naive CD8+ T cells from PBMCs. The CDR3 bases are TGTGCCAGTAGTCCGTACTGGGGGCGAGGGAATGAGCAGTTCTTC. This translates into CASSPYWGRGNEQFF.